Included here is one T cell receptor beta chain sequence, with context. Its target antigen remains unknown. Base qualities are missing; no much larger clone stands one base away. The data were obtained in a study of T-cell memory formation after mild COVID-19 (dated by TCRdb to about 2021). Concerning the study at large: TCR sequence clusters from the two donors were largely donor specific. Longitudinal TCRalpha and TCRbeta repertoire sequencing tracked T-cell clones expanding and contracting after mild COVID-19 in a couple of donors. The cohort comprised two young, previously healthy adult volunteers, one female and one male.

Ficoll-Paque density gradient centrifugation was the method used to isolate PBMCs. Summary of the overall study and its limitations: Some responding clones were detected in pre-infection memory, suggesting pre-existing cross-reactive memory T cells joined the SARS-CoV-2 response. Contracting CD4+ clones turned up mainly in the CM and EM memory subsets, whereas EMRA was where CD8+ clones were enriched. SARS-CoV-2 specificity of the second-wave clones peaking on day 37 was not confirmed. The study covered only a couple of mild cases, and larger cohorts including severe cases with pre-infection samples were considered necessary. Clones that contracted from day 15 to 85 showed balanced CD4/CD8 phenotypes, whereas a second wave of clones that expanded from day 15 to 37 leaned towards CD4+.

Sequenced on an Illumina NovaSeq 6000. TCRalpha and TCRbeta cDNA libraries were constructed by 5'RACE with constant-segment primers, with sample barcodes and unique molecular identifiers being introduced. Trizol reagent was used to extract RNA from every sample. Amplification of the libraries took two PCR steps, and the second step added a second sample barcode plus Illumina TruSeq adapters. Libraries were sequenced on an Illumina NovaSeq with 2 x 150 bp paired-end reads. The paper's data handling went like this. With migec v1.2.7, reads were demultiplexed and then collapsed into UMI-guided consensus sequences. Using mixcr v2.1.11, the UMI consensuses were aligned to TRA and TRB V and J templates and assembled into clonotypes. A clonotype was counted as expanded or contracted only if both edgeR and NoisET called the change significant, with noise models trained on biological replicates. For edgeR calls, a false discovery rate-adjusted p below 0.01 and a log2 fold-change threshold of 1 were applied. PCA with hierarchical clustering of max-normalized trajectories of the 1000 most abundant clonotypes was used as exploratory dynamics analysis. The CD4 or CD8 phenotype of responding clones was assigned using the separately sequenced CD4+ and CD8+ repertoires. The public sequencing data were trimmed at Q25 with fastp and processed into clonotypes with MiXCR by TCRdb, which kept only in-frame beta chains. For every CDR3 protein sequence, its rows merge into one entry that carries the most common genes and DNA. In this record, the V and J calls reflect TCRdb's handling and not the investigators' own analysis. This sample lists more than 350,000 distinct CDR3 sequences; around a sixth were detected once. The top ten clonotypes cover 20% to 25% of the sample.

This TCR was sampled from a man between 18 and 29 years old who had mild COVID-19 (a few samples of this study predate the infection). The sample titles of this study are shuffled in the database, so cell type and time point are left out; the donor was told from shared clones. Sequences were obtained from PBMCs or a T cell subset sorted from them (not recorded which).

CDR3 protein: CASQGTAHNSPLHF. The bases read TGTGCCAGCCAGGGCACAGCACATAATTCACCCCTCCACTTT. The V gene is TRBV12-3 or TRBV12-4 and the J gene is TRBJ1-6; the D region possibly corresponds to TRBD1 (5 bases align). V lost 8 bases and J lost 5 bases; the stretch between them is 13 bases long. Counted from cysteine to phenylalanine, this CDR3 has 14 amino acids. The sequence is cut down to CDR3 DNA, 42 bases in frame from base 1.